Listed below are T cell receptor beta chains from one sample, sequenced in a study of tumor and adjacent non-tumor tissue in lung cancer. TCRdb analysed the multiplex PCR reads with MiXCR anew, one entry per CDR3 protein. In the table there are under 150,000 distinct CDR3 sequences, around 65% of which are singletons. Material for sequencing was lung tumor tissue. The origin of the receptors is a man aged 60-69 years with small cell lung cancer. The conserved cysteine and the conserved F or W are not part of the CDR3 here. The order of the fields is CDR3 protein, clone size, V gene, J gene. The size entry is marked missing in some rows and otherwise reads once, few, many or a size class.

CDR3: ASSPARGDTEY
size: -
V: TRBV11-3
J: TRBJ2-3

CDR3: ASSSGGGMMNTEAF
size: few
V: TRBV5-4
J: TRBJ1-1

CDR3: SASRGQYNEQF
size: -
V: TRBV20-1
J: TRBJ2-1

CDR3: ASSLRGALGEQY
size: -
V: TRBV28
J: TRBJ2-7

CDR3: ASSLAAGTSYNEQF
size: large
V: TRBV11-2
J: TRBJ2-1

CDR3: ACSLAPGEIETQY
size: -
V: TRBV11-1
J: TRBJ2-5

CDR3: ASNGGRSEAI
size: -
V: TRBV11-1
J: TRBJ1-1

CDR3: ASSFSTGTPSGVNVLT
size: -
V: TRBV5-1
J: TRBJ2-6

CDR3: ASSPGIASAKTQY
size: once
V: TRBV6-2/TRBV6-3
J: TRBJ2-5

CDR3: SAAANGRFNEQF
size: -
V: TRBV20-1
J: TRBJ2-1

CDR3: ASSERFSSPLH
size: -
V: TRBV11-3
J: TRBJ1-6

CDR3: SARADTISPLH
size: -
V: TRBV20-1
J: TRBJ1-6

CDR3: PSSYSTVRGSVDTQY
size: -
V: TRBV6-2/TRBV6-3
J: TRBJ2-3

CDR3: ASSRGLAGIVHEQF
size: many
V: TRBV4-1
J: TRBJ2-1

CDR3: VSSIGLEETQY
size: few
V: TRBV11-2
J: TRBJ2-5